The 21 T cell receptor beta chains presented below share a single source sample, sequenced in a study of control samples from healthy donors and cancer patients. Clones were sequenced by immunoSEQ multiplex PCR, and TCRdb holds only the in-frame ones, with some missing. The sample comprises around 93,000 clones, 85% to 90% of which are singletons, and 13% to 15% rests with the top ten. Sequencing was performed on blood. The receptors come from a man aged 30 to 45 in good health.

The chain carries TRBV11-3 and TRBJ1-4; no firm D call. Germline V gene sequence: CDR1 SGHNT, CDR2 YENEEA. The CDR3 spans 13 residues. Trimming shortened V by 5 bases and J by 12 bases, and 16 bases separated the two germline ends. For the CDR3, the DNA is TGTGCCAGCAGCATCAATCACTGGCGGGAACTGTTTTTT. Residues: CASSINHWRELFF.

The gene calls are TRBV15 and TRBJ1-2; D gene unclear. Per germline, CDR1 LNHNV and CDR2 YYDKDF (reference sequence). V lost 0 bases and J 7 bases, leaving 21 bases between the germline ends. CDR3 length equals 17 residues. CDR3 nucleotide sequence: TGTGCCACCAGCAGAGATTTTCTTACCGGGTCACTCTCTGGCTACACCTTC. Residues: CATSRDFLTGSLSGYTF.

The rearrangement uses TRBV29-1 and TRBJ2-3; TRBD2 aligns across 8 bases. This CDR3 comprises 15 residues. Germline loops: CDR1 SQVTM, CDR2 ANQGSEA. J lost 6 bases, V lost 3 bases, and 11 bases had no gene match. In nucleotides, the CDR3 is TGCAGCGTTGATCCAGCGGGAGCGGTTGGGGATACGCAGTATTTT. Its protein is CSVDPAGAVGDTQYF.

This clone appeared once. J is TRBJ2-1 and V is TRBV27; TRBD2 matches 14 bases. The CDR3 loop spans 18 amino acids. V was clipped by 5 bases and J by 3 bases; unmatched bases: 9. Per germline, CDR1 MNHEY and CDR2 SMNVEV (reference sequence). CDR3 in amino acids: CASSPGLAGGRYYNEQFF. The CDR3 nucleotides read TGTGCCAGCAGTCCCGGACTAGCGGGAGGACGATACTACAATGAGCAGTTCTTC.

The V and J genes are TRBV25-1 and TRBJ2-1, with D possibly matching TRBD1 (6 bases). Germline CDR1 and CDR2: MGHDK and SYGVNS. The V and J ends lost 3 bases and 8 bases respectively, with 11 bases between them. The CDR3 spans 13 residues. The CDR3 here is CASSEGAWDEQFF. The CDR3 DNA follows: TGTGCCAGCAGTGAGGGGGCCTGGGATGAGCAGTTCTTC.

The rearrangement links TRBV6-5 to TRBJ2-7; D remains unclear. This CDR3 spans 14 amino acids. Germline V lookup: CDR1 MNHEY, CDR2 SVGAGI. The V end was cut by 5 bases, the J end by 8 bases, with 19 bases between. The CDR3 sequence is CASSPTPTESQQYF. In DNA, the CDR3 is TGTGCCAGCAGTCCCACGCCGACGGAATCCCAGCAGTACTTC.

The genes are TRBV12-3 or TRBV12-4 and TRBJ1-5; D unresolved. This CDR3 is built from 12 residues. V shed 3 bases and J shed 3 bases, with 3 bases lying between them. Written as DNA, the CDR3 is TGTGCCAGCAGTTTCGACAATCAGCCCCAGCATTTT. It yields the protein CASSFDNQPQHF.

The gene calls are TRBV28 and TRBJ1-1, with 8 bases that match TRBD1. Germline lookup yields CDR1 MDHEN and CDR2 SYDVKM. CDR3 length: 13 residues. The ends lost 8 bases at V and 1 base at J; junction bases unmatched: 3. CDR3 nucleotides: TGTGCCAGCCACGGACAGGGGAACACTGAAGCTTTCTTT. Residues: CASHGQGNTEAFF. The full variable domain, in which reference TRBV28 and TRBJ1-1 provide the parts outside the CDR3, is DVKVTQSSRYLVKRTGEKVFLECVQDMDHENMFWYRQDPGLGLRLIYFSYDVKMKEKGDIPEGYSVSREKKERFSLILESASTNQTSMYLCASHGQGNTEAFFGQGTRLTVV.

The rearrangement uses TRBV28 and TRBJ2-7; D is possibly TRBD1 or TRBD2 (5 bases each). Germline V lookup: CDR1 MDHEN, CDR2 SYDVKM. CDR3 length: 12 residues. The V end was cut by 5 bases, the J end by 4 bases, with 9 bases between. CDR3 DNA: TGTGCCAGCAGTCTCGAGGGGTACGAGCAGTACTTC. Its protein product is CASSLEGYEQYF.

This CDR3 reads CASSISYNEQFF. CDR3 coding DNA: TGTGCCAGTAGTATCTCCTACAATGAGCAGTTCTTC. The J gene is TRBJ2-1, the V gene TRBV19; D uncertain. The CDR3 totals 12 residues. V was pared by 3 bases and J by 0 bases, with 0 bases between. CDR1 and CDR2 from the germline V gene are LNHDA and SQIVND (reference sequence).

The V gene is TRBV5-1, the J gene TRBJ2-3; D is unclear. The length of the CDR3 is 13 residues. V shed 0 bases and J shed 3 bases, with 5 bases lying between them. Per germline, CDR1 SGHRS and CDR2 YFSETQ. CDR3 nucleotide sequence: TGCGCCAGCAGCTTGGCTGGAACAGATACGCAGTATTTT. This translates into CASSLAGTDTQYF.

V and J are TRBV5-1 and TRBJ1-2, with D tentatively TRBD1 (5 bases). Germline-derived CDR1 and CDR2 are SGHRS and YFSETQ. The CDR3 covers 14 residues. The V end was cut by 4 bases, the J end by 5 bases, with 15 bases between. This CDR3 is CASSIEGTGYGYTF. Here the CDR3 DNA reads TGCGCCAGCAGCATAGAAGGGACGGGTTATGGCTACACCTTC. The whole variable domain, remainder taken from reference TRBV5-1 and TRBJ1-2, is KAGVTQTPRYLIKTRGQQVTLSCSPISGHRSVSWYQQTPGQGLQFLFEYFSETQRNKGNFPGRFSGRQFSNSRSEMNVSTLELGDSALYLCASSIEGTGYGYTFGSGTRLTVV.

CDR3 region: CASRAGGGGTGELFF. CDR3 nucleotide sequence: TGTGCCAGTAGGGCAGGGGGAGGAGGAACCGGGGAGCTGTTTTTT. The gene calls are TRBV19 and TRBJ2-2, with D tentatively TRBD1 (7 bases). The germline gives CDR1 LNHDA, CDR2 SQIVND (reference sequence). V gave up 6 bases and J gave up 5 bases, with 16 bases separating them. This CDR3 region has 15 residues.

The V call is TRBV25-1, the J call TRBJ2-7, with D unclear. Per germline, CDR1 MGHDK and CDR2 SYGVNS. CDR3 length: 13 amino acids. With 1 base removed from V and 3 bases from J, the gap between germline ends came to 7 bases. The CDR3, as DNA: TGTGCCAGCAGTGAATCCCCAGGCTACGAGCAGTACTTC. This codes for CASSESPGYEQYF.

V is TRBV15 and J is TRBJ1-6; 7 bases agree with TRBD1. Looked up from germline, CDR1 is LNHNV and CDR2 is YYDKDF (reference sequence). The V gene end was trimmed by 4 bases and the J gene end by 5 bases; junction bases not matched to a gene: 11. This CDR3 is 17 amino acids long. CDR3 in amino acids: CATSIGLMDRNNSPLHF. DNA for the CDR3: TGTGCCACCAGCATTGGGCTTATGGACAGGAATAATTCACCCCTCCACTTT.

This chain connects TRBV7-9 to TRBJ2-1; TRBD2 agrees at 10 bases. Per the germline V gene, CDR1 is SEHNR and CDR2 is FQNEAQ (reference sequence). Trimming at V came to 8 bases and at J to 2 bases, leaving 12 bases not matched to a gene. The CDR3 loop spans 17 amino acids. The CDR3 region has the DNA TGTGCCAGCGGAGGTACTAGCGGGAAGGGAGCCTACAATGAGCAGTTCTTC. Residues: CASGGTSGKGAYNEQFF.

This CDR3 reads CSVEGGWEQYF. The CDR3 DNA is TGCAGCGTTGAAGGGGGGTGGGAGCAGTATTTT. This sequence joins TRBV29-1 and TRBJ2-3; the D gene could be TRBD1 or TRBD2 (5 bases each). From germline, CDR1 is SQVTM and CDR2 ANQGSEA. V was trimmed by 1 base and J by 11 bases, leaving 10 bases between them. The CDR3 loop spans 11 amino acids.

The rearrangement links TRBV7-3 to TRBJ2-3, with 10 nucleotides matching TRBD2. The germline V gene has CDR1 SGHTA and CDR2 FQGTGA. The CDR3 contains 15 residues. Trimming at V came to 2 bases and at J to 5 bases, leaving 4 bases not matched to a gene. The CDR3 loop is CASSLQAGGEDTQYF. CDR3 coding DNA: TGTGCCAGCAGCTTACAAGCGGGAGGGGAAGATACGCAGTATTTT.

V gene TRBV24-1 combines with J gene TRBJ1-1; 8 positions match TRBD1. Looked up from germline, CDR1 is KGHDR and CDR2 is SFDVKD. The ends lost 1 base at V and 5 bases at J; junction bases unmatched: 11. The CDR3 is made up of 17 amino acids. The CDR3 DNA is TGTGCCACCAGTGATTTAACCGCAGGGGGCATGAGGACTGAAGCTTTCTTT. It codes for CATSDLTAGGMRTEAFF.

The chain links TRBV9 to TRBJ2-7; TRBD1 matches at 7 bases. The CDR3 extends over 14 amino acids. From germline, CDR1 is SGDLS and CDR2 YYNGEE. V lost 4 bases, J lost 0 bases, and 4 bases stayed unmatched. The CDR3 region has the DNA TGTGCCAGCAGCCCGGGACAGAACTCCTACGAGCAGTACTTC. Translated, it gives CASSPGQNSYEQYF.

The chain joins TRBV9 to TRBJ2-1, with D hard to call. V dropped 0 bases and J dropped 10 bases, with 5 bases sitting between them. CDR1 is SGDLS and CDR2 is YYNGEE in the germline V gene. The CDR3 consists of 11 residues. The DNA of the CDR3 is TGTGCCAGCAGCGTAGACCGGGAGCAGTTCTTC. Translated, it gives CASSVDREQFF.